This T cell receptor (beta chain) was observed in a study of T cell repertoires in cytomegalovirus infection. Across the study: Signatures in public TCR beta sequences pointed to both CMV infection and matching HLA type. Study-wide results and caveats: Within the response measured ex vivo, HLA-C-restricted CMV-specific TCR beta clonotypes were dominant. There were carriers of CMV plus the relevant HLA, and cumulative public TCR beta family frequency identified them.

This CDR3 comprises 14 residues. Germline V gene sequence: CDR1 SGHRS, CDR2 YFSETQ. V lost 5 bases and J lost 4; bases outside the gene matches: 8. TCRdb redid the calling of the reads with MiXCR, one entry per CDR3 protein. Of around 530,000 distinct CDR3 sequences in the sample, 16% are singletons; the top ten hold under 30%. A word on this clonotype: The antigen is undetermined.

The genes are TRBV5-1 and TRBJ1-1; 7 bases map to TRBD1. The sequenced material came from CD8+ T cells from PBMCs. The TCR originated in a human donor in good health (CMV status not recorded). Some clones in this sample may be carry-over from other donors' samples. The CDR3 protein is CASRRQGGGTEAFF. CDR3 coding DNA: TGCGCCAGCAGGCGACAGGGAGGGGGCACTGAAGCTTTCTTT.